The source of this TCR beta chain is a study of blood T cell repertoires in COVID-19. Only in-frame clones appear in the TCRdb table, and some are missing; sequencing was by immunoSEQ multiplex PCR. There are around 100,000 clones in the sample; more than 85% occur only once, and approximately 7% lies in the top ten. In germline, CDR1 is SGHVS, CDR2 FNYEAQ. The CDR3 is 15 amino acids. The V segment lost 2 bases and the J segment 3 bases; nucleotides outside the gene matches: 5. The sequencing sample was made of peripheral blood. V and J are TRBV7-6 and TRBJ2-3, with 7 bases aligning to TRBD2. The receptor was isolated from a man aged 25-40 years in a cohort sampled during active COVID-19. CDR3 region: CASSLRGDGTDTQYF. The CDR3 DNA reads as TGTGCCAGCAGCTTACGGGGGGATGGGACAGATACGCAGTATTTT.